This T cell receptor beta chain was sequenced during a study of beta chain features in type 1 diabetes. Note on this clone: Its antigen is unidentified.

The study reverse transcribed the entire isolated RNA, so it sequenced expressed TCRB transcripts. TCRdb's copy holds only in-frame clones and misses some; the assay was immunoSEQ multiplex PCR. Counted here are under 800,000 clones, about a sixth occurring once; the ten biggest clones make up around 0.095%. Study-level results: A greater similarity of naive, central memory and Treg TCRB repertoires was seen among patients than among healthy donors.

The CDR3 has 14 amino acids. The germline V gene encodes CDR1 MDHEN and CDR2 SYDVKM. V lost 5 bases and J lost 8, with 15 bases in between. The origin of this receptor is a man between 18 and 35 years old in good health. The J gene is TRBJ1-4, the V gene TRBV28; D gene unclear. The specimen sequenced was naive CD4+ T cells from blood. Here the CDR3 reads CASSLHLQPEKLFF. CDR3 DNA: TGTGCCAGCAGTCTACACTTACAGCCCGAAAAACTGTTTTTT.